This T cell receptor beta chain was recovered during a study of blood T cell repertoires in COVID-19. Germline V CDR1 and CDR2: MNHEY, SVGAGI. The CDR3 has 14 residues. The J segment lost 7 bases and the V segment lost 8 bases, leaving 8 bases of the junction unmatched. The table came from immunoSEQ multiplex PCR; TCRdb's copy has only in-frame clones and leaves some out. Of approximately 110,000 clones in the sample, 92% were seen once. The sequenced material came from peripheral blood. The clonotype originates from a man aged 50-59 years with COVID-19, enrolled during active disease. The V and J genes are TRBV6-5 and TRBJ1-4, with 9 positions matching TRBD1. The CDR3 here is CASRRADRGEKLFF. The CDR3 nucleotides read TGTGCCAGCCGAAGAGCGGACAGGGGTGAAAAACTGTTTTTT.